A single sample is the source of the 23 T cell receptor beta chains below, sequenced in a study of CD8 T cells in Susac syndrome. Random hexamers primed reverse transcription of about 0.45 to 1 ug RNA. Each CDR3 protein gets one entry after TCRdb re-called the immunoSEQ multiplex PCR reads with MiXCR. The profile covers 100,000 to 150,000 distinct CDR3 sequences, with about 95% appearing a single time and 0.2% to 0.25% taken by the ten largest. The sample taken for sequencing was CD8+ T cells from PBMCs. The receptor set was obtained from a human donor with Susac syndrome.

J is TRBJ1-2 and V is TRBV12-3 or TRBV12-4; 10 bases line up with TRBD1. The CDR3 has 14 residues. V shed 5 bases, J shed 3 bases, and the junction held 3 bases outside the gene matches. DNA for the CDR3: TGTGCCAGCAGTCCGACAGGGGGCTACTATGGCTACACCTTC. Translation: CASSPTGGYYGYTF.

The chain joins TRBV7-9 to TRBJ2-1; D is ambiguous. The CDR3 covers 11 residues. Germline V CDR1 and CDR2: SEHNR, FQNEAQ (reference sequence). V lost 5 bases and J 6 bases, leaving 5 bases between the germline ends. For the CDR3, the DNA is TGTGCCAGCAGCGCAATCAATGAGCAGTTCTTC. Amino acid sequence: CASSAINEQFF. The full variable domain, rest sourced from reference TRBV7-9 and TRBJ2-1, is DTGVSQNPRHKITKRGQNVTFRCDPISEHNRLYWYRQTLGQGPEFLTYFQNEAQLEKSRLLSDRFSAERPKGSFSTLEIQRTEQGDSAMYLCASSAINEQFFGPGTRLTVL.

CDR3 sequence (DNA): TGTGCCAGCAGCCAGGGGGAGCAGTTCTTC. Its protein product is CASSQGEQFF. The chain joins TRBV5-5 to TRBJ2-1; D possibly corresponds to TRBD1 (6 bases). CDR1 SGHKS and CDR2 YYEKEE come from the germline V gene (reference sequence). Trimming took off 4 bases at V and 10 bases at J, with 6 bases between the two ends. The CDR3 extends over 10 amino acids.

This clonotype was observed a handful of times. The chain has TRBV27 and TRBJ2-7, with a weak D call TRBD2 (6 bases). Germline V gives CDR1 MNHEY, CDR2 SMNVEV (reference sequence). V gave up 2 bases and J gave up 6 bases, with 8 bases separating them. The CDR3 totals 12 residues. The CDR3 DNA reads as TGTGCCAGCAGTTTAGGAGGGGTCGAGCAGTACTTC. It is translated as CASSLGGVEQYF.

The rearrangement links TRBV5-1 to TRBJ1-1; D remains ambiguous. V lost 0 bases and J 2 bases, leaving 11 bases between the germline ends. The CDR3 extends over 15 amino acids. The germline V gene encodes CDR1 SGHRS and CDR2 YFSETQ. The CDR3 is CASSLGVGSNTEAFF. In nucleotides, the CDR3 is TGCGCCAGCAGCTTGGGGGTGGGGAGCAACACTGAAGCTTTCTTT.

The chain recombines TRBV5-6 with TRBJ2-7, with TRBD1 matching 8 bases. Germline lookup yields CDR1 SGHDT and CDR2 YYEEEE. The CDR3 has 15 amino acids. Trimming cost V 4 bases and J 6 bases; bases outside gene matches: 12. The CDR3 region has the DNA TGTGCCAGCAGCGGAGGTGGGACAGGAAGAAGCGAGCAGTACTTC. Translation gives CASSGGGTGRSEQYF.

The genes are TRBV13 and TRBJ2-7; 12 nucleotides line up with TRBD1. Germline V gene sequence: CDR1 PRHDT, CDR2 FYEKMQ (reference sequence). The CDR3 runs to 16 residues. With 2 bases clipped from V and 4 bases from J, the junction kept 6 bases outside the gene matches. The chain's CDR3 is CASSLWGQGALYEQYF. CDR3 nucleotide sequence: TGTGCCAGCAGCTTATGGGGACAGGGGGCCTTATACGAGCAGTACTTC. Using reference TRBV13 and TRBJ2-7 for the parts outside the CDR3, the full variable domain is AAGVIQSPRHLIKEKRETATLKCYPIPRHDTVYWYQQGPGQDPQFLISFYEKMQSDKGSIPDRFSAQQFSDYHSELNMSSLELGDSALYFCASSLWGQGALYEQYFGPGTRLTVT.

The CDR3 nucleotides read TGTGCCTGGAGTGCAGTCGCCTCCTACGAGCAGTACTTC. This gives the protein CAWSAVASYEQYF. This chain links TRBV30 with TRBJ2-7; D not certain. The germline CDR1 and CDR2 sequences are GTSNPN and SVGIG (reference sequence). Trimming stripped 1 base from V and 0 bases from J, with 7 bases between. The CDR3 sequence is 13 residues long.

This clonotype has a single count. The V gene is TRBV20-1, the J gene TRBJ1-1; 9 positions match TRBD1. The CDR3 is 14 residues long. Unmatched junction bases numbered 6, after V lost 4 bases and J lost 3 bases. The V gene's germline CDR1 is DFQATT and CDR2 SNEGSKA (reference sequence). The CDR3 coding sequence is TGCAGTGCTAAAACAGGGGGCGCGGACACTGAAGCTTTCTTT. Translated: CSAKTGGADTEAFF.

This clonotype appeared once. The chain links TRBV9 to TRBJ1-6, with D uncertain. CDR3 length: 15 residues. Trimming stripped 6 bases from V and 3 bases from J, with 13 bases between. Germline loops: CDR1 SGDLS, CDR2 YYNGEE. The CDR3 coding sequence is TGTGCCAGCACCGTTAGGCCCGACTATAATTCACCCCTCCACTTT. Translating gives CASTVRPDYNSPLHF.

CDR3 sequence (DNA): TGCAGTGCTAGACTACCAGAGACCAATCAGCCCCAGCATTTT. This sequence encodes CSARLPETNQPQHF. The gene calls are TRBV20-1 and TRBJ1-5; D is uncertain. CDR3 length: 14 residues. V was cut by 2 bases and J by 3 bases, with 11 bases left in between. Germline CDR1 and CDR2: DFQATT and SNEGSKA (reference sequence).

CDR3 nucleotides: TGCGCCAGCAGCCAGGGCTCGGGAGCTAACACCGGGGAGCTGTTTTTT. Residues: CASSQGSGANTGELFF. The chain recombines TRBV4-3 with TRBJ2-2; D perhaps matches TRBD2 (6 bases). V lost 3 bases and J 2 bases, leaving 13 bases between the germline ends. This CDR3 has 16 amino acids. Germline assignment: CDR1 LGHNA and CDR2 YSLEER.

This chain uses TRBV7-9 with TRBJ2-1, with TRBD2 matching 9 bases. The germline V gene has CDR1 SEHNR and CDR2 FQNEAQ (reference sequence). The CDR3 totals 16 residues. The J segment lost 9 bases and the V segment lost 5 bases, leaving 14 bases of the junction unmatched. CDR3 in DNA: TGTGCCAGCAGCCTCGGGATAGCGGGAGTTGGAGGTGAGCAGTTCTTC. Translation gives CASSLGIAGVGGEQFF.

This chain uses TRBV9 with TRBJ2-5; 7 nucleotides line up with TRBD2. After removal of 4 bases from V and 4 bases from J, the junction contained 10 bases not matched to a gene. This CDR3 has 15 amino acids. Germline V gives CDR1 SGDLS, CDR2 YYNGEE. The CDR3 reads CASSPPLGGGETQYF. CDR3 in DNA: TGTGCCAGCAGCCCACCCTTGGGGGGGGGAGAGACCCAGTACTTC. Looking up the rest from reference TRBV9 and TRBJ2-5 gives the full variable domain: DSGVTQTPKHLITATGQRVTLRCSPRSGDLSVYWYQQSLDQGLQFLIQYYNGEERAKGNILERFSAQQFPDLHSELNLSSLELGDSALYFCASSPPLGGGETQYFGPGTRLLVL.

The CDR3 nucleotides read TGTGCCAGCAGTTACGGACTAGCGGGAGCGGACGAGCAGTACTTC. Its translation: CASSYGLAGADEQYF. The rearrangement joins TRBV27 to TRBJ2-7; 13 positions match TRBD2. Germline CDR1 reads MNHEY; CDR2 reads SMNVEV (reference sequence). V gave up 4 bases and J gave up 5 bases; unmatched junction bases: 5. The CDR3 loop spans 15 amino acids.

The chain couples TRBV6-2 or TRBV6-3 to TRBJ2-5; D may be TRBD1 (6 bases). Germline CDR1 is MNHEY and CDR2 is SVGEGT. Deletions cut 7 bases from V and 3 bases from J, with 12 bases between. The CDR3 has 13 amino acids. CDR3: CASTRQAEETQYF. CDR3 DNA sequence: TGTGCCAGCACCCGACAGGCAGAAGAGACCCAGTACTTC.

The gene calls are TRBV27 and TRBJ1-6; a weak D match, TRBD1 (6 bases). V dropped 4 bases and J dropped 4 bases, with 14 bases sitting between them. CDR3 size: 16 residues. The germline CDR1 and CDR2 sequences are MNHEY and SMNVEV (reference sequence). CDR3 region: CASSSGGPNYNSPLHF. The CDR3 region has the DNA TGTGCCAGCAGTTCGGGGGGGCCCAATTATAATTCACCCCTCCACTTT.

The rearrangement links TRBV28 to TRBJ2-7; D not certain. The CDR3 sequence is 13 residues long. The ends were cut back, 5 bases at V and 4 bases at J, with 12 bases in the middle. The germline CDR1 and CDR2 sequences are MDHEN and SYDVKM. CDR3 amino acids: CASSPLLGYEQYF. Written as DNA, the CDR3 is TGTGCCAGCAGTCCTCTGTTGGGGTACGAGCAGTACTTC.

The genes are TRBV13 and TRBJ1-2; 7 bases are a match to TRBD1. Looked up from germline, CDR1 is PRHDT and CDR2 is FYEKMQ (reference sequence). With V trimmed by 5 bases and J by 3 bases, 9 bases remained unmatched. The CDR3 consists of 15 residues. CDR3 amino acids: CASSQQGNIYYGYTF. For the CDR3, the DNA is TGTGCCAGCAGCCAACAGGGGAATATTTACTATGGCTACACCTTC.

The chain has TRBV11-2 and TRBJ1-1; no definite D call. This CDR3 has 13 amino acids. V was shortened by 1 base and J by 5 bases, with 8 bases between the two germline ends. CDR1 SGHAT and CDR2 FQNNGV come from the germline V gene. The CDR3 region has the DNA TGTGCCAGCAGCTTAGTTAGTCTGACTGAAGCTTTCTTT. Translation gives CASSLVSLTEAFF.

V usage is TRBV20-1 and J usage is TRBJ1-1; D is ambiguous. Trimming took off 0 bases at V and 9 bases at J, with 20 bases between the two ends. This CDR3 is built from 15 residues. The germline CDR1 and CDR2 sequences are DFQATT and SNEGSKA (reference sequence). The CDR3 nucleotides read TGCAGTGCTAGAGATCGTAACGAAGGTTTCGAAAAAGCTTTCTTT. Translating gives CSARDRNEGFEKAFF.

This chain links TRBV23-1 with TRBJ2-4; unclear D gene. TRBV23-1 carries the ORF label, with uncertain function. This CDR3 spans 15 amino acids. V lost 8 bases and J lost 3, with 17 bases in between. CDR3 in amino acids: CASGLLWQIKNIQYF. Here the CDR3 DNA reads TGCGCCAGCGGCCTTCTTTGGCAGATCAAAAACATTCAGTACTTC.

The V call is TRBV7-9, the J call TRBJ1-2, with TRBD1 matching 7 bases. The ends lost 5 bases at V and 0 bases at J; junction bases unmatched: 9. Per the germline V gene, CDR1 is SEHNR and CDR2 is FQNEAQ (reference sequence). The CDR3 contains 16 residues. In nucleotides, the CDR3 is TGTGCCAGCAGCGAACCAGGGACAGTTACTAACTATGGCTACACCTTC. Residues: CASSEPGTVTNYGYTF.